This T cell receptor beta chain was observed in a study of cytotoxic CD8 clonotypes in ibrutinib-treated CLL. Study at large: Sample averages reached 250,000 to 300,000 productive templates and over 85,000 productive rearrangements. General observations from the study: Sampling times (in sustained-remission versus progressing patients) were not the same. Among the clonotypes, public ones were uncommon and contracted or held stable on treatment.

A word on this clone: As yet, its antigen is unknown.

V lost 3 bases and J lost 5; bases outside the gene matches: 11. The CDR3 is 16 residues long. CDR1 is SGHNT, CDR2 YYREEE, per germline (reference sequence). Sequencing was designed to attain a depth spanning 1 in 200,000 to 1 in 1 million T cells. This table comes from immunoSEQ multiplex PCR, and its TCRdb copy is limited to in-frame clones, with some not included. The sample has approximately 340,000 clones, roughly 71% seen once. Material: PBMCs, obtained after 36 months of ibrutinib treatment. The TCR comes from a human donor with chronic lymphocytic leukemia. This chain connects TRBV5-4 to TRBJ1-2; 9 bases are shared with TRBD1. As DNA, the CDR3 is TGTGCCAGCAGCTCCCAGACGGGACAGGGTTTTTATGGCTACACCTTC. Its protein is CASSSQTGQGFYGYTF.